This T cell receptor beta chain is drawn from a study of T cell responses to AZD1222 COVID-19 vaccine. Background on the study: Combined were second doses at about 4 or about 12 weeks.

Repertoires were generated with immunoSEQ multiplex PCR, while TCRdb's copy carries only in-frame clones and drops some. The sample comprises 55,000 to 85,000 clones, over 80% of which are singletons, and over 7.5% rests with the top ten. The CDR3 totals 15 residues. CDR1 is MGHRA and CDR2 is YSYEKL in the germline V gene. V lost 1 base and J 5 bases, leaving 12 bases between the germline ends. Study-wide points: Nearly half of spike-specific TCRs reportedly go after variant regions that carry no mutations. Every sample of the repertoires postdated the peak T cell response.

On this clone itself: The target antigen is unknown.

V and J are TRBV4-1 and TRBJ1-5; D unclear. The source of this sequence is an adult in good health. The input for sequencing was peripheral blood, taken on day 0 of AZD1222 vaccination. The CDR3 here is CASSQVTDEDQPQHF. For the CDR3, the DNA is TGCGCCAGCAGCCAAGTGACGGACGAGGATCAGCCCCAGCATTTT.